The 20 T cell receptor beta chains in this list originate from one sample, sequenced in a study of T cells in narcolepsy. Sequencing used immunoSEQ multiplex PCR; TCRdb keeps in-frame clones, though not all of them. The sample shows about 15,000 clones, around 86% of them seen only once. The sample consisted of memory (CD45RA-) CD4+ T cells from blood. These receptors originate from a human donor in good health.

The V call is TRBV11-2, the J call TRBJ2-7; no reliable D call. Trimming removed 2 bases at V and 6 bases at J, with 8 bases between. Germline lookup yields CDR1 SGHAT and CDR2 FQNNGV. The CDR3 has 12 residues. This CDR3 is CASSLRGSEQYF. The CDR3 DNA reads as TGTGCCAGCAGCTTAAGAGGATCCGAGCAGTACTTC. Together with reference TRBV11-2 and TRBJ2-7, the CDR3 gives the full variable domain: EAGVAQSPRYKIIEKRQSVAFWCNPISGHATLYWYQQILGQGPKLLIQFQNNGVVDDSQLPKDRFSAERLKGVDSTLKIQPAKLEDSAVYLCASSLRGSEQYFGPGTRLTVT.

The rearrangement links TRBV10-1 to TRBJ1-1, with D unclear. This CDR3 comprises 13 residues. In germline, CDR1 is WNHNN, CDR2 SYGVQD (reference sequence). Between the trimmed V and J ends, which lost 0 bases and 7 bases, there was a span of 9 bases. The CDR3 bases are TGCGCCAGCAGTGAGTCGATAGACGATGAAGCTTTCTTT. This translates into CASSESIDDEAFF.

V is TRBV7-2 and J is TRBJ2-5; D unclear. Germline CDR1 reads SGHTA; CDR2 reads FQGNSA. Trimming left V 2 bases short and J 2 bases short, with 6 bases between. CDR3 length: 13 residues. The CDR3 spells CASSLRVQETQYF. The CDR3 DNA reads as TGTGCCAGCAGCTTACGGGTTCAAGAGACCCAGTACTTC.

The chain combines TRBV7-2 with TRBJ1-2; possible D gene TRBD1, 6 bases. The CDR3 sequence is 15 residues long. Germline V gene lookup returns CDR1 SGHTA and CDR2 FQGNSA. Trimming removed 6 bases at V and 1 base at J, with 15 bases between. As DNA, the CDR3 is TGTGCCAGCAGATACTCGGGGGGCGTTAACTATGGCTACACCTTC. It encodes CASRYSGGVNYGYTF.

This chain uses TRBV10-3 with TRBJ2-1; D is undetermined. There are 13 residues in the CDR3. The ends were cut back, 7 bases at V and 4 bases at J, with 11 bases in the middle. Per germline, CDR1 ENHRY and CDR2 SYGVKD. CDR3 amino acids: CAITTPGYNEQFF. CDR3 in DNA: TGTGCCATCACGACTCCCGGTTACAATGAGCAGTTCTTC.

The chain links TRBV5-1 to TRBJ2-7; 10 bases align to TRBD2. The ends lost 2 bases at V and 4 bases at J; junction bases unmatched: 9. Germline CDR1 reads SGHRS; CDR2 reads YFSETQ. The CDR3 covers 16 residues. The CDR3 protein is CASSFHGTSDRYEQYF. In DNA, the CDR3 is TGCGCCAGCAGCTTTCACGGGACTAGCGACCGATACGAGCAGTACTTC.

In its sample, this clone was seen a few times. The chain has TRBV5-8 and TRBJ1-1; D is perhaps TRBD1 (6 bases). The V end was cut by 4 bases, the J end by 8 bases, with 9 bases between. This CDR3 contains 11 residues. The germline gives CDR1 SGHTS, CDR2 YDEGEE. The CDR3 sequence is CASSHRVEAFF. CDR3 DNA: TGTGCCAGCAGCCACAGGGTAGAAGCTTTCTTT.

The V and J genes are TRBV5-1 and TRBJ2-1; D unclear. CDR3 length: 11 residues. Germline-derived CDR1 and CDR2 are SGHRS and YFSETQ. The V gene lost 2 bases and the J gene lost 15 bases, with 12 bases spanning the gap. This chain's CDR3 is CASSFNELRFF. The CDR3 DNA reads TGCGCCAGCAGCTTTAATGAGCTGCGGTTCTTC.

The V and J genes are TRBV6-1 and TRBJ1-3; tentative D call: TRBD1 (6 bases). The CDR3 contains 13 residues. From germline, CDR1 is MNHNS and CDR2 SASEGT. Trimming removed 5 bases from V and 4 bases from J, with 9 bases in between. CDR3 amino acids: CASSSQGGNTIYF. The CDR3 nucleotides read TGTGCCAGCAGTTCACAGGGCGGAAACACCATATATTTT.

This sequence joins TRBV11-3 and TRBJ2-5; 9 bases line up with TRBD2. The CDR3 length is 16 residues. CDR1 SGHNT and CDR2 YENEEA come from the germline V gene. Unmatched junction bases numbered 8, after V lost 1 base and J lost 5 bases. The CDR3 here is CASSLGSAGGVETQYF. CDR3 sequence (DNA): TGTGCCAGCAGCTTAGGGTCGGCGGGAGGGGTTGAGACCCAGTACTTC.

The chain combines TRBV7-2 with TRBJ2-1, with D maybe TRBD2 (6 bases). The CDR3 has 18 residues. The germline V and J ends were trimmed by 1 base and 2 bases, with 18 bases remaining between them. Per germline, CDR1 SGHTA and CDR2 FQGNSA. Written as DNA, the CDR3 is TGTGCCAGCAGCTTAGAGGCGACTAGAGGTTTACCCTACAATGAGCAGTTCTTC. Amino acid sequence: CASSLEATRGLPYNEQFF.

Comments on this clone: Other DNA sequences in this sample translate to the same CDR3. The chain combines TRBV2 with TRBJ1-3, with 9 positions matching TRBD1. Germline V CDR1 and CDR2: SNHLY, FYNNEI. The junction had 0 bases not matched to a gene; V was cut back by 8 bases and J by 4 bases. The CDR3 spans 12 residues. The CDR3 is CASGTGGNTIYF. CDR3 sequence (DNA): TGTGCCAGCGGGACAGGGGGAAACACCATATATTTT.

The genes are TRBV6-4 and TRBJ2-6; D ambiguous. This CDR3 contains 15 residues. Germline V gene sequence: CDR1 MRHNA, CDR2 SNTAGT. V was trimmed by 0 bases and J by 0 bases, leaving 3 bases between them. The CDR3: CASSDSSSGANVLTF. The CDR3 DNA reads as TGTGCCAGCAGTGACTCGAGCTCTGGGGCCAACGTCCTGACTTTC.

The CDR3 sequence is CASSQGSEGKQYF. The CDR3 coding sequence is TGCGCCAGCAGCCAAGGTAGTGAGGGGAAGCAGTACTTC. V is TRBV4-1 and J is TRBJ2-7; D assignment may be TRBD1 or TRBD2 (5 bases each). CDR1 is MGHRA and CDR2 is YSYEKL in the germline V gene. The V and J ends lost 1 base and 8 bases respectively, with 12 bases between them. The length of the CDR3 is 13 residues.

The genes are TRBV6-1 and TRBJ1-2; D is unclear. The CDR3 runs 13 residues. V lost 3 bases and J lost 5, with 10 bases in between. Looked up from germline, CDR1 is MNHNS and CDR2 is SASEGT. CDR3 residues: CASSDFWDYGYTF. In DNA form, the CDR3 reads TGTGCCAGCAGTGATTTTTGGGATTATGGCTACACCTTC.

The chain employs TRBV14 and TRBJ1-2, with 10 bases lining up with TRBD1. The CDR3 has 14 residues. The J segment lost 7 bases and the V segment lost 1 base, leaving 3 bases of the junction unmatched. Germline lookup yields CDR1 SGHDN and CDR2 FVKESK. CDR3 loop: CASSQAGTGVGYTF. Written as DNA, the CDR3 is TGTGCCAGCAGCCAAGCCGGGACAGGGGTTGGCTACACCTTC.

The chain couples TRBV28 to TRBJ1-4, with D perhaps matching TRBD1 (5 bases). V was clipped by 4 bases and J by 5 bases, with 5 bases between them. Germline values: CDR1 MDHEN, CDR2 SYDVKM. The CDR3 is 12 residues long. CDR3 residues: CASSSGNEKLFF. CDR3 nucleotides: TGTGCCAGCAGTTCAGGGAATGAAAAACTGTTTTTT.

This chain joins TRBV11-2 and TRBJ1-1, with D unclear. V was trimmed by 0 bases and J by 1 base, leaving 6 bases between them. The germline V gene encodes CDR1 SGHAT and CDR2 FQNNGV. The CDR3 is 14 residues long. The CDR3, as DNA: TGTGCCAGCAGCTTAGATCTTAAGAACACTGAAGCTTTCTTT. It codes for CASSLDLKNTEAFF.

The chain carries TRBV5-1 and TRBJ1-3; TRBD1 might be the D (5 bases). The CDR3 sequence is 15 residues long. Germline V gene lookup returns CDR1 SGHRS and CDR2 YFSETQ. The V end lost 0 bases, the J end lost 0 bases, and 7 bases lay between the germline ends. CDR3 nucleotide sequence: TGCGCCAGCAGCTTGGACCAGGGCTCTGGAAACACCATATATTTT. It translates to CASSLDQGSGNTIYF.

The chain uses TRBV15 and TRBJ2-5, with TRBD2 identical over 11 bases. With V trimmed by 2 bases and J by 9 bases, 5 bases remained unmatched. Germline V gene sequence: CDR1 LNHNV, CDR2 YYDKDF (reference sequence). CDR3 size: 14 residues. CDR3 nucleotides: TGTGCCACCAGCAGAAAAGGACTAGCGGGTCCCCAGTACTTC. It is translated as CATSRKGLAGPQYF.